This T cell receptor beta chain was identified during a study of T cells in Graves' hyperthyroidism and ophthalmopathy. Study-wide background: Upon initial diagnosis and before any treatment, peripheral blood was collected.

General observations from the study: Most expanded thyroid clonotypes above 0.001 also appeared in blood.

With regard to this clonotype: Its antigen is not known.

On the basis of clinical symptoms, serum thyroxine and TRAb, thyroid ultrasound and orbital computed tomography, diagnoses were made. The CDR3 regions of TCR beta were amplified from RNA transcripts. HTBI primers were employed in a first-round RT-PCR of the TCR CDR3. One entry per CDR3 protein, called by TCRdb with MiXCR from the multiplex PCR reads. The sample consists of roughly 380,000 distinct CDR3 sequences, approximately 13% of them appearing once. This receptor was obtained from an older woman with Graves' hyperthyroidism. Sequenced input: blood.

The CDR3 is CASSSVRGGEQYF. The CDR3 nucleotides are TGTGCCAGTAGTAGTGTAAGGGGAGGCGAGCAGTACTTC. The chain recombines TRBV19 with TRBJ2-7; tentatively, D is TRBD2 (6 bases). The V gene lost 4 bases and the J gene lost 6 bases, with 13 bases spanning the gap. In germline, CDR1 is LNHDA, CDR2 SQIVND (reference sequence). The CDR3 has 13 amino acids.